These T cell receptor beta chains were read from a single sample in a study of technical replicates of blood from a handful of donors. The protocol was immunoSEQ multiplex PCR, while the TCRdb copy is restricted to in-frame clones and leaves out a portion. The repertoire consists of about 14,000 clones, with roughly 80% occurring once and the leading ten covering 12%. Sequencing was carried out using PBMCs. These receptors originate from a human donor in good health. Both conserved end residues are part of each CDR3. A D gene is named only where the DNA matches it firmly. Only some rows state a clone size, as once, few, many or a class for expanded clones.

V gene,J gene,D gene,clone size,CDR3 length,CDR3 protein,CDR3 DNA
TRBV6-6,TRBJ2-2,.,.,14,CASNPGVTTGELFF,TGTGCCAGCAACCCGGGAGTAACCACCGGGGAGCTGTTTTTT
TRBV5-4,TRBJ2-3,.,.,18,CATQLGGYEGVGTDTQYF,TGTGCCACCCAGCTTGGTGGCTACGAGGGGGTGGGCACAGATACGCAGTATTTT
TRBV5-6,TRBJ2-7,TRBD2,.,15,CASSLALAGVFEQYF,TGTGCCAGCAGCTTGGCGCTAGCGGGAGTTTTCGAGCAGTACTTC
TRBV4-1,TRBJ2-7,TRBD1,.,15,CASSQENRGAREQYF,TGCGCCAGCAGCCAAGAGAACAGGGGGGCCCGCGAGCAGTACTTC
TRBV27,TRBJ1-2,TRBD1,.,13,CASRTGGGYGYTF,TGTGCCAGCAGGACAGGGGGCGGCTATGGCTACACCTTC
TRBV6-1,TRBJ2-1,TRBD1,.,13,CASRRDSTSLAFF,TGTGCCAGCAGAAGGGACAGTACCTCGCTTGCGTTCTTC
TRBV27,TRBJ1-5,TRBD1,.,14,CASSWDRLSQPQHF,TGTGCCAGCAGTTGGGACAGGTTGAGTCAGCCCCAGCATTTT
TRBV28,TRBJ2-7,TRBD2,.,15,CASSLGGTSVYEQYF,TGTGCCAGCAGCCTAGGAGGGACTAGCGTCTACGAGCAGTACTTC
TRBV7-8,TRBJ2-2,.,few,15,CASSSRQGPAGELFF,TGTGCCAGCAGCTCCAGGCAGGGTCCTGCCGGGGAGCTGTTTTTT
TRBV7-9,TRBJ1-5,TRBD1,once,14,CASSQGGVGQPQHF,TGTGCCAGCAGCCAGGGGGGAGTCGGTCAGCCCCAGCATTTT
TRBV14,TRBJ2-1,TRBD2,.,18,CASSQDWGLAGGPGEQFF,TGTGCCAGCAGCCAAGATTGGGGACTAGCGGGAGGCCCGGGTGAGCAGTTCTTC
TRBV19,TRBJ1-3,.,.,16,CASSPNPGHERNTIYF,TGTGCCAGTAGTCCTAATCCGGGACACGAGAGAAACACCATATATTTT
TRBV6-5,TRBJ2-7,.,.,11,CASRKLYEQYF,TGTGCCAGCAGGAAACTCTACGAGCAGTACTTC
TRBV4-1,TRBJ2-3,TRBD2,.,16,CASSQDWREGADTQYF,TGCGCCAGCAGCCAAGATTGGCGGGAGGGCGCAGATACGCAGTATTTT
TRBV5-1,TRBJ2-1,TRBD2,.,16,CASSFGLAGSYNEQFF,TGCGCCAGCAGCTTCGGACTAGCGGGCTCCTACAATGAGCAGTTCTTC
TRBV20-1,TRBJ2-5,.,.,11,CSARLRETQYF,TGCAGTGCTAGATTACGGGAGACCCAGTACTTC
TRBV27,TRBJ1-5,.,.,14,CASSPRALGQPQHF,TGTGCCAGCAGTCCCAGGGCCTTGGGGCAGCCCCAGCATTTT
TRBV5-1,TRBJ2-1,TRBD2,.,15,CASSLTSGTYNEQFF,TGCGCCAGCAGCCTGACTAGCGGGACCTACAATGAGCAGTTCTTC
TRBV11-2,TRBJ2-1,.,.,15,CASSLGRLQNNEQFF,TGTGCCAGCAGCTTAGGAAGATTACAGAACAATGAGCAGTTCTTC
TRBV7-9,TRBJ2-7,.,.,14,CASSLGGDWDEQYF,TGTGCCAGCAGCTTAGGGGGCGACTGGGACGAGCAGTACTTC
TRBV18,TRBJ2-1,.,.,12,CASSQGLNEQFF,TGTGCCAGCTCCCAAGGACTCAATGAGCAGTTCTTC
TRBV5-1,TRBJ2-4,TRBD1,.,17,CASSARTPGQGVAIQYF,TGCGCCAGCAGCGCTAGGACCCCCGGGCAGGGGGTGGCCATTCAGTACTTC
TRBV30,TRBJ2-6,TRBD1,.,14,CAWTDRAGANVLTF,TGTGCCTGGACAGACAGGGCTGGGGCCAACGTCCTGACTTTC
TRBV6-1,TRBJ2-7,TRBD2,.,18,CASSDTGTSGRLGYEQYF,TGTGCCAGCAGTGATACCGGGACTAGCGGGAGGTTGGGGTACGAGCAGTACTTC
TRBV11-2,TRBJ2-7,.,.,14,CASSGRGEGNEQYF,TGTGCCAGCAGCGGCAGGGGAGAGGGAAACGAGCAGTACTTC
TRBV27,TRBJ2-7,TRBD2,.,19,CASSLLTNRVLAGIEEQYF,TGTGCCAGCAGTTTACTCACCAACAGGGTGCTAGCGGGGATTGAAGAGCAGTACTTC
TRBV6-1,TRBJ1-1,TRBD1,.,14,CASILDRTWPEAFF,TGTGCCAGCATCCTGGACAGGACGTGGCCTGAAGCTTTCTTT
TRBV5-1,TRBJ2-1,.,.,15,CASSPSTGPYNEQFF,TGCGCCAGCAGCCCAAGCACAGGTCCCTACAATGAGCAGTTCTTC
TRBV5-4,TRBJ2-4,TRBD1,.,16,CASSGDRGAFHRIQYF,TGTGCCAGCAGCGGTGACAGGGGCGCCTTCCATCGCATTCAGTACTTC
TRBV30,TRBJ1-2,TRBD1,.,15,CAWSDWTGYSYGYTF,TGTGCCTGGAGTGACTGGACAGGGTATAGCTATGGCTACACCTTC
TRBV30,TRBJ2-3,TRBD1,.,15,CAWSVGTGFTDTQYF,TGTGCCTGGAGTGTCGGGACAGGGTTCACAGATACGCAGTATTTT
TRBV30,TRBJ1-5,TRBD1,.,13,CAWDRGGGQPQHF,TGTGCCTGGGACCGAGGGGGCGGTCAGCCCCAGCATTTT
TRBV6-1,TRBJ1-3,TRBD1,.,16,CASSEDRGHSGNTIYF,TGTGCCAGCAGTGAAGACAGGGGCCACTCTGGAAACACCATATATTTT
TRBV9,TRBJ2-1,.,.,14,CASSPVVSYNEQFF,TGTGCCAGCAGCCCCGTTGTATCCTACAATGAGCAGTTCTTC
TRBV19,TRBJ2-2,.,.,15,CASRERQTNTGELFF,TGTGCCAGTAGAGAGAGACAGACGAACACCGGGGAGCTGTTTTTT
TRBV18,TRBJ2-1,.,.,13,CASHPGLNMEQFF,TGTGCCAGCCACCCGGGACTGAATATGGAGCAGTTCTTC
TRBV19,TRBJ2-7,TRBD2,.,16,CASRLAGGLPGYEQYF,TGTGCCAGTAGACTAGCGGGAGGCCTACCCGGCTACGAGCAGTACTTC
TRBV25-1,TRBJ2-2,.,.,14,CASSESGKRGELFF,TGTGCCAGCAGTGAATCGGGGAAGCGGGGGGAGCTGTTTTTT
TRBV7-9,TRBJ2-2,TRBD2,few,15,CASSPTSGDTGELFF,TGTGCCAGCAGCCCTACTAGCGGAGATACCGGGGAGCTGTTTTTT